This paragraph covers one TCR beta chain sequence. The antigen is unknown. The germline CDR1 and CDR2 sequences are SNHLY and FYNNEI. Trimming cost V 1 base and J 2 bases; bases outside gene matches: 0. The CDR3 has 14 residues. This sample stems from a study of OX40 agonist ivuxolimab in advanced cancers. Study summary: A male proportion of about 84% was recorded, with mean age approximately 56 years and range roughly 23 to 79.

Assay used: immunoSEQ multiplex PCR; TCRdb lists only in-frame clones, some missing. The sample has under 75,000 clones, about 89% seen once. Points from the study as a whole: Among expanded peripheral T cells, antigen specificity went undetermined. Averaged across samples, CD8+ T cells carried more expanded clones than CD4+ did. Some nonresponders likewise displayed low normalized T-cell clonal expansion.

The clonotype originates from an adult with an advanced solid tumor such as melanoma, head and neck, liver or kidney cancer. Sequenced material: CD4+ or CD8+ T cells sorted from blood, taken in a trial of the OX40 agonist ivuxolimab. The chain has TRBV2 and TRBJ2-5; 8 bases fit TRBD2. CDR3 loop: CASSEGGGQETQYF. As DNA, the CDR3 is TGTGCCAGCAGTGAAGGCGGGGGGCAAGAGACCCAGTACTTC.